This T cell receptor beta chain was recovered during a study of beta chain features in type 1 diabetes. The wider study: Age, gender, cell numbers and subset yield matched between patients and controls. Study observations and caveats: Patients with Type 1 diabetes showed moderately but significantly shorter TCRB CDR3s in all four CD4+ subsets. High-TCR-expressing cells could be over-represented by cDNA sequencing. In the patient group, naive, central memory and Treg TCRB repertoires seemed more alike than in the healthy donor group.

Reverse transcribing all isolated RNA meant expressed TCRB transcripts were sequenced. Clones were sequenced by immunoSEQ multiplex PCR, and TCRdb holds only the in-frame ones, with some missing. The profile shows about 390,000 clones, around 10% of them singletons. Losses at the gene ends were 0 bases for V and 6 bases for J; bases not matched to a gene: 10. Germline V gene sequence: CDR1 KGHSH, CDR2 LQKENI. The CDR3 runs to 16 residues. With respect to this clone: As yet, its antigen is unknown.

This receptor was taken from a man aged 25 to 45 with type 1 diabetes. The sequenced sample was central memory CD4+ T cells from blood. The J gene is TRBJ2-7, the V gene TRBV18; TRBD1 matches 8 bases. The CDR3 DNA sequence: TGTGCCAGCTCACCACCCTCTACCAGGGGGCATAGCGAGCAGTACTTC. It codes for CASSPPSTRGHSEQYF.